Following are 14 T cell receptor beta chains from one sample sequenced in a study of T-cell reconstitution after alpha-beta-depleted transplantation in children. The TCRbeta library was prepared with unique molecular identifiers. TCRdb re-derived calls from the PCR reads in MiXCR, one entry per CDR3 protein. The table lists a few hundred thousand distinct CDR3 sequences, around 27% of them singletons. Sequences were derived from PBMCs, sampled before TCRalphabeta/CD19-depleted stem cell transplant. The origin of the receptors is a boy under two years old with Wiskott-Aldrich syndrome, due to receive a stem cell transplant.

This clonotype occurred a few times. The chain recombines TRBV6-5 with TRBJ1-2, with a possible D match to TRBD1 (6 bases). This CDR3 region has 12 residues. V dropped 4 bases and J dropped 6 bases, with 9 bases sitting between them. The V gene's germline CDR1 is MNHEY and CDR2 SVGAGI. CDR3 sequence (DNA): TGTGCCAGCAGTTCGACAGGCCATGGCTACACCTTC. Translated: CASSSTGHGYTF.

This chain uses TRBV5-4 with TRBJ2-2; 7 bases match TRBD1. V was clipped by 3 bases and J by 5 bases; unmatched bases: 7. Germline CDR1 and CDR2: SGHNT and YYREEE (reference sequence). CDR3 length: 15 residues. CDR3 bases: TGTGCCAGCAGCTGGCAGGGGGTTAGTACCGGGGAGCTGTTTTTT. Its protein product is CASSWQGVSTGELFF.

The CDR3 protein is CASSGRPGLRYEQYF. Written as DNA, the CDR3 is TGCGCCAGCAGCGGTAGACCGGGACTTCGATACGAGCAGTACTTC. The chain joins TRBV5-1 to TRBJ2-7; a weak D match, TRBD2 (6 bases). Germline V gene lookup returns CDR1 SGHRS and CDR2 YFSETQ. The CDR3 spans 15 residues. V gave up 4 bases and J gave up 4 bases, with 18 bases separating them.

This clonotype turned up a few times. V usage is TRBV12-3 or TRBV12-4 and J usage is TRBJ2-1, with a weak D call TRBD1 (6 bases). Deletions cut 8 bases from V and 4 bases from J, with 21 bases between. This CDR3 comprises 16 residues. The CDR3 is CASDNRAGTIYNEQFF. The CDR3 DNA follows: TGTGCCAGCGACAACCGTGCTGGGACAATTTACAATGAGCAGTTCTTC.

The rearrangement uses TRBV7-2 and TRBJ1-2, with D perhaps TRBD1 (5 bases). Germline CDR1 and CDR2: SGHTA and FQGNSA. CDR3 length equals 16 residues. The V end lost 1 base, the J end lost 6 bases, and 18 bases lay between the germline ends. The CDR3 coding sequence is TGTGCCAGCAGCTTAGTCGGGGCTGGGGATCAGGATGGCTACACCTTC. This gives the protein CASSLVGAGDQDGYTF. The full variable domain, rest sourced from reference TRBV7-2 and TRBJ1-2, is GAGVSQSPSNKVTEKGKDVELRCDPISGHTALYWYRQSLGQGLEFLIYFQGNSAPDKSGLPSDRFSAERTGGSVSTLTIQRTQQEDSAVYLCASSLVGAGDQDGYTFGSGTRLTVV.

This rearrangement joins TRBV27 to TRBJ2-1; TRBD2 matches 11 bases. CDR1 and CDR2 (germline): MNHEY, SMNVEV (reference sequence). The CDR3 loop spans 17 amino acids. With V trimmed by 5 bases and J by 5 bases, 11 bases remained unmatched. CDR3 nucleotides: TGTGCCAGCAGTCGACGGCAGACTAGCGGGACCCACAATGAGCAGTTCTTC. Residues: CASSRRQTSGTHNEQFF.

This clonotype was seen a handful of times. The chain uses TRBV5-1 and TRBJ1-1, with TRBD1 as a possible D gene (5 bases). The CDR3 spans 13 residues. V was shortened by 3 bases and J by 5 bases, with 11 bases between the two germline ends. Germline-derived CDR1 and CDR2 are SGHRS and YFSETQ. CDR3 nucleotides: TGCGCCAGCAGCTCTGACAGTTCTACTGAAGCTTTCTTT. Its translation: CASSSDSSTEAFF. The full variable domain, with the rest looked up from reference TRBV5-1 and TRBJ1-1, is KAGVTQTPRYLIKTRGQQVTLSCSPISGHRSVSWYQQTPGQGLQFLFEYFSETQRNKGNFPGRFSGRQFSNSRSEMNVSTLELGDSALYLCASSSDSSTEAFFGQGTRLTVV.

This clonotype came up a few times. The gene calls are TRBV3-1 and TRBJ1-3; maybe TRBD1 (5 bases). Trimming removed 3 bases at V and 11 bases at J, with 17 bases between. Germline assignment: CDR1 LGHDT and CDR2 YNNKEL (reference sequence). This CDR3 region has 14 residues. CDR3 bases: TGTGCCAGCAGCCAGCAACCGGGACCTCAGGCCATATATTTT. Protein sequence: CASSQQPGPQAIYF. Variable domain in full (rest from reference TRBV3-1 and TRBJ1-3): DTAVSQTPKYLVTQMGNDKSIKCEQNLGHDTMYWYKQDSKKFLKIMFSYNNKELIINETVPNRFSPKSPDKAHLNLHINSLELGDSAVYFCASSQQPGPQAIYFGEGSWLTVV.

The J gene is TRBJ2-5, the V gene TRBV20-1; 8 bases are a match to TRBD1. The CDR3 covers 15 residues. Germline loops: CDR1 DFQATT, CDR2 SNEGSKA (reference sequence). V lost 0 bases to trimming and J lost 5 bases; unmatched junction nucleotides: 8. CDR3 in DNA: TGCAGTGCTAGAGATCCGCAGGGGGCTTTGGAGACCCAGTACTTC. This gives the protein CSARDPQGALETQYF.

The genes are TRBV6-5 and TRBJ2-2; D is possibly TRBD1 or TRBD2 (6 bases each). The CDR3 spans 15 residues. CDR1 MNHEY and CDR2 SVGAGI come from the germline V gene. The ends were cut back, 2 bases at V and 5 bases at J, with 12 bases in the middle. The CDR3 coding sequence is TGTGCCAGCAGTTACGTCCAGGGGAGGACCGGGGAGCTGTTTTTT. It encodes CASSYVQGRTGELFF.

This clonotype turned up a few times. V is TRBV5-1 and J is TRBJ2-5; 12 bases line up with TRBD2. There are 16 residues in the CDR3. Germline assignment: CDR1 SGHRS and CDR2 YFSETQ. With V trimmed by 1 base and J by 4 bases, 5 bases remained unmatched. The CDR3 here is CASSLYGLAGRETQYF. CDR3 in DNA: TGCGCCAGCAGCTTGTACGGACTAGCGGGACGAGAGACCCAGTACTTC.

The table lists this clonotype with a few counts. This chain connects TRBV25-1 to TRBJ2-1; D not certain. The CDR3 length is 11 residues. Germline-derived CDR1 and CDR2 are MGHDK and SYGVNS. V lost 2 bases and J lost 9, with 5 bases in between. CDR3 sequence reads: CASSEIGEQFF. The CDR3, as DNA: TGTGCCAGCAGTGAAATCGGTGAGCAGTTCTTC.

CDR3 nucleotide sequence: TGCAGTGCTATAACAGTAAACTATGGCTACACCTTC. It encodes CSAITVNYGYTF. This chain joins TRBV20-1 and TRBJ1-2, with D unresolved. CDR1 DFQATT and CDR2 SNEGSKA come from the germline V gene (reference sequence). V lost 4 bases to trimming and J lost 2 bases, with 8 bases between them. This CDR3 comprises 12 residues.

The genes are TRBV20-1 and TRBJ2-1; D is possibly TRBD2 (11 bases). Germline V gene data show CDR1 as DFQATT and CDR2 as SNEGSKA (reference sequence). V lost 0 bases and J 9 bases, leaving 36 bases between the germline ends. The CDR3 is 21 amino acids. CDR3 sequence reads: CSARDRDRGIIAGGFLSEQFF. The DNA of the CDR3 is TGCAGTGCTAGAGACCGGGACAGGGGTATTATAGCGGGAGGGTTTTTGAGTGAGCAGTTCTTC.